Here is one T cell receptor (beta chain) with its context. This sample stems from a study of identifying expanded T cells in peripheral blood. Libraries were prepared by immunoSEQ multiplex PCR; TCRdb keeps only in-frame clonotypes and omits some of them. The table lists about 81,000 clones, roughly 84% of them singletons. The material sequenced was blood. The TCR originated in a person aged 18 to 75 in good health.

CDR3 coding DNA: TGTGCCAGCAGCTTGGGGAATCCGGTGAACACCGGGGAGCTGTTTTTT. It is translated as CASSLGNPVNTGELFF. J is TRBJ2-2 and V is TRBV5-4; D is uncertain. The CDR3 consists of 16 residues. The V gene's germline CDR1 is SGHNT and CDR2 YYREEE (reference sequence). The V end was cut by 0 bases, the J end by 1 base, with 10 bases between.